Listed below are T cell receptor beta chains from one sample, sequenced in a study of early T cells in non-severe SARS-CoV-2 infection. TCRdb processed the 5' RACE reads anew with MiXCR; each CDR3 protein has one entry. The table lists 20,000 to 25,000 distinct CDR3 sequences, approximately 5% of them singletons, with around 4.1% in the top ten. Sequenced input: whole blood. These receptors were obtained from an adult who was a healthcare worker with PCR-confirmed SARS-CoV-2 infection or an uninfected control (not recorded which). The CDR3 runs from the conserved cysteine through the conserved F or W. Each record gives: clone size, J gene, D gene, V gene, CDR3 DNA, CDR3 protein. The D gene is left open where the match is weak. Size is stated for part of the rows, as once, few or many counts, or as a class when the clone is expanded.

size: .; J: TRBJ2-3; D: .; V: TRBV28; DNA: TGTGCCAGCAGCCGAGACACAGATACGCAGTATTTT; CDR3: CASSRDTDTQYF
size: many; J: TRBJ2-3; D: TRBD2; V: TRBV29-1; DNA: TGCAGCGCCTCTCCCCTAGCGGGGTCGCGCACAGATACGCAGTATTTT; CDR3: CSASPLAGSRTDTQYF
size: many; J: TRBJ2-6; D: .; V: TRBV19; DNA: TGTGCCAGTACCAACTCTGGGGCCAACGTCCTGACTTTC; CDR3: CASTNSGANVLTF
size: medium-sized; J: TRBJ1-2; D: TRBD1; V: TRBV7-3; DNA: TGTGCCAGCAGCGCGGACAGGGCCTATGGCTACACCTTC; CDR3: CASSADRAYGYTF
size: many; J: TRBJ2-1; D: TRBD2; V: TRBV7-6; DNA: TGTGCCAGCAGCAAGACTAGCGGGGGCCTCGCCTACAATGAGCAGTTCTTC; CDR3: CASSKTSGGLAYNEQFF
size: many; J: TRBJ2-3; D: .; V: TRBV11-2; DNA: TGTGCCACCCGTTCCGGCACAGATACGCAGTATTTT; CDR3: CATRSGTDTQYF
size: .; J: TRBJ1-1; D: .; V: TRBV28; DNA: TGTGCCAGCACCGGCAGCATGAACACTGAAGCTTTCTTT; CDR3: CASTGSMNTEAFF
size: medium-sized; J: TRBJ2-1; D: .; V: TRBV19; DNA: TGTGCCAGTACCTCACGGGGGAGTGGGGTCGAAAGCTCCTACAATGAGCAGTTCTTC; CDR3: CASTSRGSGVESSYNEQFF
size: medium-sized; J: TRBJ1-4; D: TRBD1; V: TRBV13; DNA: TGTGCCAGCAGCTTAGAACGACAGGGAGAGGGAAGCGAAAAACTGTTTTTT; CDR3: CASSLERQGEGSEKLFF
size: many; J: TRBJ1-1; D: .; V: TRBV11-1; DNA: TGTGCCAGCAGCTTAGTGTGGGGGAACACTGAAGCTTTCTTT; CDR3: CASSLVWGNTEAFF
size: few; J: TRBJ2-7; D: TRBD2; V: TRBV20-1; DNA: TGCAGTGCTAGGGTAGCGGGGCGCTCCTACGAGCAGTACTTC; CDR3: CSARVAGRSYEQYF
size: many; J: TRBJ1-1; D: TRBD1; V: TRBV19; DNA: TGTGCCAGTAGTCTCGGGACAGGAGTTAGGACTGAAGCTTTCTTT; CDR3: CASSLGTGVRTEAFF
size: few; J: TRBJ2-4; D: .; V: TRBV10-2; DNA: TGCGCCAGCAAGTCGCTACCTCGGGAAAACATTCAGTACTTC; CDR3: CASKSLPRENIQYF
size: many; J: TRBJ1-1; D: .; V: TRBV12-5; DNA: TGTGCTAGTCTTGAAGGGCAGGTGAACACTGAAGCTTTCTTT; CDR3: CASLEGQVNTEAFF
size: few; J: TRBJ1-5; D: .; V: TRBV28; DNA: TGTGCCAGCAGTTCAGGGGCGGGTAGAGAGGAGCCCCAGCATTTT; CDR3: CASSSGAGREEPQHF
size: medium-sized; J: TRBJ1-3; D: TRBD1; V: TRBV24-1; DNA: TGTGCCACCAGTGTAAGAAGGATGCCGGGACAGGCAAACACCATATATTTT; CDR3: CATSVRRMPGQANTIYF
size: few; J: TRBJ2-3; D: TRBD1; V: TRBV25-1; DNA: TGTGCCAGCAGTGGAGGTAGGGGGCCCCGGGATACGCAGTATTTT; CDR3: CASSGGRGPRDTQYF
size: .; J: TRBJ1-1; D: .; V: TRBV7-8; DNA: TGTGCCAGCAGCCAGTGGACAGCTTCGAACACTGAAGCTTTCTTT; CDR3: CASSQWTASNTEAFF
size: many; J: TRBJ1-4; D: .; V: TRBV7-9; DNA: TGTGCCAGCAGCTTTCGGCGGATTAATGAAAAACTGTTTTTT; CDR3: CASSFRRINEKLFF
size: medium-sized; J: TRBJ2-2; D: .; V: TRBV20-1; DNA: TGCAGTGCTACGACAGAGAACACCGGGGAGCTGTTTTTT; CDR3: CSATTENTGELFF
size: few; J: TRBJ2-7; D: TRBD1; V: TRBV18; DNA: TGTGCCAGCTCACCATCACGGACAGGGGCGGACGAGCAGTACTTC; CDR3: CASSPSRTGADEQYF
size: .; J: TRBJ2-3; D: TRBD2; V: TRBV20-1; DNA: TGCAGTGCTAGAGATTTGGTAGCGGGGGCGAATACGCAGTATTTT; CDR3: CSARDLVAGANTQYF
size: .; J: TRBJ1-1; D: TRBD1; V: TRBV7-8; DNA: TGTGCCAGCAGCCAGGGACAGGGCCTGATAATGGACACTGAAGCTTTCTTT; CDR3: CASSQGQGLIMDTEAFF
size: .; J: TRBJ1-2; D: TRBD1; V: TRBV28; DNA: TGTGCCAGCAGTCCTCCCGGGACAGGTGGCTATGGCTACACCTTC; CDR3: CASSPPGTGGYGYTF
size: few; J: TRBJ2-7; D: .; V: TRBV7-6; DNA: TGTGCCAGCAGCTTAGAGCTCACAAGCTCCTACGAGCAGTACTTC; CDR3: CASSLELTSSYEQYF
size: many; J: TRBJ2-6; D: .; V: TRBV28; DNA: TGTGCCAGCAGCCTAAGCTGGGACGGAATCTCTGGGGCCAACGTCCTGACTTTC; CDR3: CASSLSWDGISGANVLTF
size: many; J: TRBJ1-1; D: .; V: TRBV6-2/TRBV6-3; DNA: TGTGCCAGCAGATCCTTCGACAGGACCAACACTGAAGCTTTCTTT; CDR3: CASRSFDRTNTEAFF
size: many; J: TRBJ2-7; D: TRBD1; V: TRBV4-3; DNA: TGCGCCAGCAGCCAAGATCAGGGGGCGGTGCAGTACTTC; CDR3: CASSQDQGAVQYF
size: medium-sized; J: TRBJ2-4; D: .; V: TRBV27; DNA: TGTGCCAGCAGTTTGGGGGCGACAAACATTCAGTACTTC; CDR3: CASSLGATNIQYF
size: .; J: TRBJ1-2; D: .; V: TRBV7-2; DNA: TGTACCAGCAGCTTATCAGACTATGGCTACACCTTC; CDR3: CTSSLSDYGYTF
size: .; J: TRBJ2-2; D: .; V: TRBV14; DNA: TGTGCCAGCAGCCAAGATTTCGGAACCGGGGAGCTGTTTTTT; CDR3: CASSQDFGTGELFF
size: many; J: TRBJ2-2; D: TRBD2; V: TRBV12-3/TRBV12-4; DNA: TGTGCCAGCAGTTTAATAAGCGGGGGGGCCGGCGGGGAGCTGTTTTTT; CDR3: CASSLISGGAGGELFF
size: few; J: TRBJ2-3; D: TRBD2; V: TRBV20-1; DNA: TGCAGTGCCGGATCCCTAGCGGGGGGGTTCGGAGATACGCAGTATTTT; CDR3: CSAGSLAGGFGDTQYF
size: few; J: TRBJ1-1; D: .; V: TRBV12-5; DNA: TGTGCTAGTCAATGGGGGAACACTGAAGCTTTCTTT; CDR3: CASQWGNTEAFF
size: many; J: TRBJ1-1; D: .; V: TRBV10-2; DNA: TGCGCCAGCAGTGAAAACACGAACACTGAAGCTTTCTTT; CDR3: CASSENTNTEAFF
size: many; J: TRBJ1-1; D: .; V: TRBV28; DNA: TGTGCCAGCAATTCGGGACTCATGAACACTGAAGCTTTCTTT; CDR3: CASNSGLMNTEAFF
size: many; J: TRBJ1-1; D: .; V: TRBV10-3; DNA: TGTGCCATCAGTGAGTTAGTTGGACAGAACACTGAAGCTTTCTTT; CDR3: CAISELVGQNTEAFF
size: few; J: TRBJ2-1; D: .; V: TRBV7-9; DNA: TGTGCCAGCAGCAGATATCAGGGAAGAGAGCAGTTCTTC; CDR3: CASSRYQGREQFF
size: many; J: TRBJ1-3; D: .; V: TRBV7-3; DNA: TGTGCCAGCAGCTTAACGTTAGGGGCTGGAAACACCATATATTTT; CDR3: CASSLTLGAGNTIYF
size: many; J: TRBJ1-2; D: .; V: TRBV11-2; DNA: TGTGCCAGCAGCACGTACGGGACACACTATGGCTACACCTTC; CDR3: CASSTYGTHYGYTF
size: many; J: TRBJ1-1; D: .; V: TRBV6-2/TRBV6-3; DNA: TGTGCCAGCAGCACGTCCAGGGACCTATTGAACACTGAAGCTTTCTTT; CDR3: CASSTSRDLLNTEAFF
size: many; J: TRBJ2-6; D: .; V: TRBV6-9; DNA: TGTGCCAGCAGTTATTCGGGCGCTGGGGCCAACGTCCTGACTTTC; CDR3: CASSYSGAGANVLTF
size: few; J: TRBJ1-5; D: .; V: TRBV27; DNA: TGTGCCAGCAGCCCCATGGGTCAGCCCCAGCATTTT; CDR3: CASSPMGQPQHF
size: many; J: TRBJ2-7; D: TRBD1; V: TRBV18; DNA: TGTGCCAGCTCGTTACAGGGGGCAAGTGTCTACGAGCAGTACTTC; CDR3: CASSLQGASVYEQYF
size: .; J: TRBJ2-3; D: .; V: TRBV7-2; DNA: TGTGCCAGCAGCTTAGACGGGGGAAGCACAGATACGCAGTATTTT; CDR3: CASSLDGGSTDTQYF
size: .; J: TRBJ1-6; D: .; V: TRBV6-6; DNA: TGTGCCAGCAGCAACTTATTGGGTAATTCACCCCTCCACTTT; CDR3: CASSNLLGNSPLHF
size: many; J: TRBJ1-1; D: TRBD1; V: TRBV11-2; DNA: TGTGCCAGCAGCTTGCGGACAGGGGAAGGCGCTGAAGCTTTCTTT; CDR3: CASSLRTGEGAEAFF
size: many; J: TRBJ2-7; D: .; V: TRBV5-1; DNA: TGCGCCAGCAGCTCTGGACGGACTACCTACGAGCAGTACTTC; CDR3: CASSSGRTTYEQYF
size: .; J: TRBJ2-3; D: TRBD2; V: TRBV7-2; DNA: TGTGCCAGCAGCTCCCTTCGGGGGGGTGGAGATACGCAGTATTTT; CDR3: CASSSLRGGGDTQYF
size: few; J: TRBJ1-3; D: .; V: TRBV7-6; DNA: TGTGCCAGCAGCTTAGCGGCGGCGGGATACTCTGGAAACACCATATATTTT; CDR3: CASSLAAAGYSGNTIYF
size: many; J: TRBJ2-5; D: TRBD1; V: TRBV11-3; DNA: TGTGCCAGCAGCCACCGACAGGGTCCCCTCCAAGAGACCCAGTACTTC; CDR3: CASSHRQGPLQETQYF
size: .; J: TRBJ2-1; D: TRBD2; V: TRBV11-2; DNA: TGTGCCAGCTCAGACAAGCGGGACTACAATGAGCAGTTCTTC; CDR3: CASSDKRDYNEQFF
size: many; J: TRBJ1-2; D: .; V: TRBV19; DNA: TGTGCCAGTAGTATATCGACCCTGGTCACGGGGTCTAACTATGGCTACACCTTC; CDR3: CASSISTLVTGSNYGYTF
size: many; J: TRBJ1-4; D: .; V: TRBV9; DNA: TGTGCCAGCAGCGTAGGAATAAGTCCAACGAGCACTGAAAAACTGTTTTTT; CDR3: CASSVGISPTSTEKLFF
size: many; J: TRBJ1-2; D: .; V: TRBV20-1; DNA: TGCAGCTGGGACGGGGAGTCCTACACCTTC; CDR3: CSWDGESYTF
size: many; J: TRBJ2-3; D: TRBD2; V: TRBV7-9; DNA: TGTGCCAGCAGCTTCCCTTCTAGCGGGGGGTTCAAAGATACGCAGTATTTT; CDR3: CASSFPSSGGFKDTQYF
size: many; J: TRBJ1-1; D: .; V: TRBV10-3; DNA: TGTGCCATCAGCCCAAATACAGGTTTTACTGAAGCTTTCTTT; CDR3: CAISPNTGFTEAFF
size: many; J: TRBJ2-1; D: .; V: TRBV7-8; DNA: TGTGCCAGCAGCTTACAGGGGTGGGGTGACAATGAGCAGTTCTTC; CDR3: CASSLQGWGDNEQFF
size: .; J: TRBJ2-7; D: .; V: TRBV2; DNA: TGTGCCAGCAGTGAACGAGGGGGCTACGAGCAGTACTTC; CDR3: CASSERGGYEQYF